A single sample gave rise to the 24 T cell receptor beta chains below, sequenced in a study of T cells in Graves' hyperthyroidism and ophthalmopathy. Regions amplified from RNA transcripts were the TCR beta CDR3 regions. With the HTBI primer set, the TCR CDR3 went through a first round of RT-PCR. TCRdb re-analysed the multiplex PCR reads in MiXCR, keeping a single row per CDR3 protein. The sample has a few hundred thousand distinct CDR3 sequences, about 14% seen once. Sequencing was carried out using blood. Receptor source: a woman aged 25 to 39 with Graves' ophthalmopathy.

The chain employs TRBV11-2 and TRBJ2-7, with 9 positions matching TRBD1. CDR1 and CDR2 (germline): SGHAT, FQNNGV. The CDR3 length is 14 residues. After removal of 5 bases from V and 3 bases from J, the junction contained 5 bases not matched to a gene. The CDR3 nucleotides are TGTGCCAGCAGCACTATGACAGGGGGCTACGAGCAGTACTTC. Encoded protein: CASSTMTGGYEQYF.

In its sample, this clonotype was seen many times. This sequence joins TRBV5-6 and TRBJ2-2; possibly TRBD2 for D (6 bases). Between the trimmed V and J ends, which lost 5 bases and 7 bases, there was a span of 9 bases. This CDR3 spans 12 amino acids. CDR1 SGHDT and CDR2 YYEEEE come from the germline V gene. CDR3 coding DNA: TGTGCCAGCAGTTCGGGGGACGGGGAGCTGTTTTTT. It codes for CASSSGDGELFF.

Of note for this clonotype: A much larger clone lies one base from this, so it may be a read error. Since the CDR3 does not end with the conserved phenylalanine or tryptophan, this likely comes from a read error. V and J are TRBV28 and TRBJ2-7; D gene uncertain. The germline CDR1 and CDR2 sequences are MDHEN and SYDVKM. Trimming shortened V by 3 bases and J by 5 bases, and 11 bases separated the two germline ends. The CDR3 length is 13 residues. CDR3 in DNA: TGTGCCAGCAGTTTTGGTCAGTCTGACGAGCAGTACCTC. Protein sequence: CASSFGQSDEQYL.

Concerning this clonotype itself: This may stem from a read error, because a much larger clone lies one nucleotide away. V gene TRBV6-1 combines with J gene TRBJ1-2; D not certain. Germline CDR1 reads MNHNS; CDR2 reads SASEGT. V was clipped by 5 bases and J by 4 bases, with 14 bases between them. This CDR3 spans 14 amino acids. CDR3 DNA sequence: TGTGCCAGCAGTCCGAAATGGGAGGCCTATGGCTACACCTTC. It yields the protein CASSPKWEAYGYTF.

This clonotype has a count of ten or more. The rearrangement joins TRBV2 to TRBJ1-5; unclear D gene. V lost 0 bases and J 5 bases, leaving 8 bases between the germline ends. This CDR3 spans 14 amino acids. Germline V gene lookup returns CDR1 SNHLY and CDR2 FYNNEI. CDR3 protein: CASSEAVVDQPQHF. CDR3 DNA: TGTGCCAGCAGTGAAGCAGTCGTGGATCAGCCCCAGCATTTT.

V is TRBV5-4 and J is TRBJ1-2; D is unclear. Per the germline V gene, CDR1 is SGHNT and CDR2 is YYREEE (reference sequence). This CDR3 region has 15 residues. V lost 4 bases and J lost 7, with 20 bases in between. This chain's CDR3 is CASSGRVPEKGGYTF. CDR3 nucleotide sequence: TGTGCCAGCAGCGGCCGGGTCCCCGAAAAGGGTGGCTACACCTTC. The full variable domain, completed using reference TRBV5-4 and TRBJ1-2, is ETGVTQSPTHLIKTRGQQVTLRCSSQSGHNTVSWYQQALGQGPQFIFQYYREEENGRGNFPPRFSGLQFPNYSSELNVNALELDDSALYLCASSGRVPEKGGYTFGSGTRLTVV.

The chain recombines TRBV7-9 with TRBJ2-2; D gene uncertain. With 5 bases removed from V and 0 bases from J, the gap between germline ends came to 10 bases. This CDR3 region has 15 residues. Germline CDR1 and CDR2: SEHNR and FQNEAQ (reference sequence). CDR3 residues: CASSALIANTGELFF. The CDR3 nucleotides read TGTGCCAGCAGCGCCTTAATCGCGAACACCGGGGAGCTGTTTTTT.

Many counts were recorded for this clonotype. The CDR3, as DNA: TGTGCCAGCAGCTTAGTTAGGAACGAGCAGTACTTC. Protein product: CASSLVRNEQYF. The chain joins TRBV7-2 to TRBJ2-7, with unresolved D. The CDR3 is made up of 12 amino acids. V was trimmed by 1 base and J by 5 bases, leaving 6 bases between them. Germline assignment: CDR1 SGHTA and CDR2 FQGNSA. Looking up the rest from reference TRBV7-2 and TRBJ2-7 gives the full variable domain: GAGVSQSPSNKVTEKGKDVELRCDPISGHTALYWYRQSLGQGLEFLIYFQGNSAPDKSGLPSDRFSAERTGGSVSTLTIQRTQQEDSAVYLCASSLVRNEQYFGPGTRLTVT.

The rearrangement links TRBV20-1 to TRBJ1-6, with 7 bases fitting TRBD1. With V trimmed by 1 base and J by 0 bases, 6 bases remained unmatched. The germline CDR1 and CDR2 sequences are DFQATT and SNEGSKA (reference sequence). CDR3 length: 17 residues. The DNA for the CDR3 is TGCAGTGCTAGAGGGCAAAGACAGGGCTCCTATAATTCACCCCTCCACTTT. Protein: CSARGQRQGSYNSPLHF.

This chain connects TRBV5-1 to TRBJ2-6; maybe TRBD2 (5 bases). Germline V gene data show CDR1 as SGHRS and CDR2 as YFSETQ. V dropped 3 bases and J dropped 2 bases, with 12 bases sitting between them. The CDR3 runs 16 residues. Here the CDR3 DNA reads TGCGCCAGCAGCTCCCGGGATATCGCTGGGGCCAACGTCCTGACTTTC. Protein product: CASSSRDIAGANVLTF.

This clonotype has at least ten counts. The gene calls are TRBV28 and TRBJ1-1, with D unclear. Trimming stripped 8 bases from V and 11 bases from J, with 15 bases between. The CDR3 length is 11 residues. Germline V gene lookup returns CDR1 MDHEN and CDR2 SYDVKM. CDR3 DNA: TGTGCCAGCTCATCGGGAGACGAGGCTTTCTTT. Translated: CASSSGDEAFF.

This clonotype was found many times. In nucleotides, the CDR3 is TGTGCCAGCAGGTTCGACATTGGCTACGAGCAGTACTTC. It encodes CASRFDIGYEQYF. V gene TRBV2 combines with J gene TRBJ2-7; D uncertain. CDR3 length equals 13 residues. CDR1 SNHLY and CDR2 FYNNEI come from the germline V gene. V was cut by 6 bases and J by 3 bases, with 12 bases left in between.

This clonotype was detected only a few times. The chain is built from TRBV3-1 and TRBJ1-2; TRBD1 aligns across 8 bases. The CDR3 is 17 residues long. J gave up 8 bases and V 0 bases, and 14 bases lay outside the gene matches. Germline V lookup: CDR1 LGHDT, CDR2 YNNKEL (reference sequence). The CDR3 here is CASSQDGTGGLGWGYTF. Written as DNA, the CDR3 is TGTGCCAGCAGCCAAGATGGGACAGGAGGGTTAGGTTGGGGCTACACCTTC.

This clonotype is a singleton in its sample. The V gene is TRBV5-6, the J gene TRBJ2-2; 12 nucleotides agree with TRBD2. Germline trimming cut 4 bases from V and 9 bases from J; bases unmatched to any gene: 10. The CDR3 length is 16 residues. In germline, CDR1 is SGHDT, CDR2 YYEEEE. The CDR3 nucleotides are TGTGCCAGCAGCAGGGGACTAGCGGGTATGGCCAGGGAGCTGTTTTTT. Residues: CASSRGLAGMARELFF. The whole variable domain, remainder taken from reference TRBV5-6 and TRBJ2-2, is DAGVTQSPTHLIKTRGQQVTLRCSPKSGHDTVSWYQQALGQGPQFIFQYYEEEERQRGNFPDRFSGHQFPNYSSELNVNALLLGDSALYLCASSRGLAGMARELFFGEGSRLTVL.

The chain uses TRBV19 and TRBJ1-4; no firm D call. Trimming took 3 bases from V and 0 from J, leaving 8 bases between them. The CDR3 contains 15 residues. Germline-derived CDR1 and CDR2 are LNHDA and SQIVND (reference sequence). Written as DNA, the CDR3 is TGTGCCAGTAGTATGTGGGCCTCAACTAATGAAAAACTGTTTTTT. Its protein is CASSMWASTNEKLFF.

This clonotype was counted only a few times. The chain links TRBV5-8 to TRBJ2-3, with 10 bases fitting TRBD2. Per germline, CDR1 SGHTS and CDR2 YDEGEE. Trimming removed 3 bases from V and 2 bases from J; junction bases left unmatched: 6. The length of the CDR3 is 16 residues. The CDR3 here is CASSSWTSGFTDTQYF. DNA for the CDR3: TGTGCCAGCAGCTCATGGACTAGCGGTTTCACAGATACGCAGTATTTT. Drawing the rest from reference TRBV5-8 and TRBJ2-3, the complete variable domain is EAGVTQSPTHLIKTRGQQATLRCSPISGHTSVYWYQQALGLGLQFLLWYDEGEERNRGNFPPRFSGRQFPNYSSELNVNALELEDSALYLCASSSWTSGFTDTQYFGPGTRLTVL.

This clonotype has at least ten counts. The CDR3 DNA sequence: TGCGCCAGCAGCCCAGGCGACAGGACCTACGAGCAGTACTTC. It yields the protein CASSPGDRTYEQYF. V and J are TRBV5-1 and TRBJ2-7; the D gene is possibly TRBD1 (6 bases). The CDR3 runs to 14 residues. CDR1 is SGHRS and CDR2 is YFSETQ in the germline V gene. Trimming left V 4 bases short and J 2 bases short, with 13 bases between.

This clonotype appeared many times. In DNA form, the CDR3 reads TGTGCCACCAGTGATACGACAGATTCTTACGAGCAGTACTTC. It codes for CATSDTTDSYEQYF. The rearrangement links TRBV24-1 to TRBJ2-7; tentative D call: TRBD1 (5 bases). This CDR3 region has 14 residues. V was clipped by 3 bases and J by 4 bases, with 12 bases between them. Germline V gene lookup returns CDR1 KGHDR and CDR2 SFDVKD.

The chain joins TRBV28 to TRBJ2-3; a weak D match, TRBD2 (5 bases). The CDR3 consists of 11 residues. With 5 bases removed from V and 10 bases from J, the gap between germline ends came to 10 bases. Germline CDR1 reads MDHEN; CDR2 reads SYDVKM. In DNA, the CDR3 is TGTGCCAGCAGTATACTTAGCGCGCAGTATTTT. It specifies CASSILSAQYF.

This clonotype came up many times. The V and J genes are TRBV27 and TRBJ2-1; no clear D gene. Trimming cost V 5 bases and J 2 bases, with 4 bases left between them. The CDR3 consists of 12 residues. Germline-derived CDR1 and CDR2 are MNHEY and SMNVEV (reference sequence). CDR3 sequence (DNA): TGTGCCAGCAGTATGACCTACAATGAGCAGTTCTTC. Translating it yields CASSMTYNEQFF.

This clonotype has at least ten counts. The CDR3 nucleotides are TGTGCCAGCAGTTTACGTACTTCTGGAAACACCATATATTTT. This translates into CASSLRTSGNTIYF. The gene calls are TRBV12-3 or TRBV12-4 and TRBJ1-3; no clear D gene. The CDR3 runs to 14 residues. V lost 2 bases and J 1 base, leaving 6 bases between the germline ends.

There are many counts of this clonotype. The chain couples TRBV6-1 to TRBJ2-1; TRBD2 is a possible D gene (7 bases). Trimming took 5 bases from V and 7 from J, leaving 15 bases between them. Germline loops: CDR1 MNHNS, CDR2 SASEGT. CDR3 size: 14 residues. Here the CDR3 DNA reads TGTGCCAGCAGTTTATTAGGGGGGGGGAATGAGCAGTTCTTC. Protein: CASSLLGGGNEQFF.

The rearrangement links TRBV6-1 to TRBJ2-1; D tentatively fits TRBD1 or TRBD2 (5 bases each). CDR3 length: 12 amino acids. Germline assignment: CDR1 MNHNS and CDR2 SASEGT. V lost 11 bases and J lost 4, with 12 bases in between. The CDR3 DNA is TGTGCCTGCCGGGACGGATACAATGAGCAGTTCTTC. Amino acid sequence: CACRDGYNEQFF.

This clonotype was found a few times. The V call is TRBV14, the J call TRBJ1-2; 7 nucleotides match TRBD1. The germline V gene encodes CDR1 SGHDN and CDR2 FVKESK. V lost 0 bases to trimming and J lost 7 bases; unmatched junction nucleotides: 14. The CDR3 is made up of 17 amino acids. The CDR3 DNA reads TGTGCCAGCAGCCAAGAAGGTGATGGTAAAGGGGGCTCTGGCTACACCTTC. The encoded protein is CASSQEGDGKGGSGYTF.